Detailed here is one TCR beta chain. Its matching antigen is unknown. People who had autoimmune disease history or systemic immunosuppression were excluded. Samples of blood were obtained at baseline, on cycle 4 day 1, and on cycle 7 day 1. The table came from immunoSEQ multiplex PCR; TCRdb's copy has only in-frame clones and leaves some out. Of tens of thousands of clones in the sample, 70% to 90% were seen once. V lost 4 bases and J lost 7; bases outside the gene matches: 5. This CDR3 is built from 14 residues. In germline, CDR1 is GTSNPN, CDR2 SVGIG (reference sequence). This entry comes from a study of OX40 agonist ivuxolimab in advanced cancers. Study context: Patients were dosed with the agonistic anti-OX40 (CD134) antibody ivuxolimab.

Study results and caveats: With doses of 0.1-3.0 mg/kg, partial responders showed among the lowest clonal expansion.

J is TRBJ1-6 and V is TRBV30; 9 nucleotides align to TRBD1. The source was CD4+ or CD8+ T cells sorted from blood, collected in a trial of the OX40 agonist ivuxolimab. This TCR was sampled from an adult with an advanced solid tumor such as melanoma, head and neck, liver or kidney cancer. The CDR3, as DNA: TGTGCCTGGACCCGGGGACAGGGAAATTCACCCCTCCACTTT. This sequence encodes CAWTRGQGNSPLHF.